This entry concerns a single TCR beta chain. This CDR3 has 13 residues. Between the trimmed V and J ends, which lost 5 bases and 5 bases, there was a span of 12 bases. Germline V gives CDR1 LGHDT, CDR2 YNNKEL (reference sequence). These data are taken from a study of blood T cell repertoires in COVID-19. Authors' data handling: Estimation of nucleated cell counts was performed using reference gene primer amplification. Data came from immunoSEQ multiplex PCR; TCRdb stores just in-frame clones and leaves some out. That table supplies the V and J calls and clone size; D and trimming were determined from the DNA. This sample has 60,000 to 65,000 clones, with about 76% found just once.

The chain uses TRBV3-1 (or the pseudogene TRBV3-2) and TRBJ2-5; no clear D. This TCR derives from a human donor in a cohort sampled during active COVID-19. The specimen was peripheral blood. This chain's CDR3 is CASSYGSGETQYF. DNA for the CDR3: TGTGCCAGCAGCTACGGGTCCGGGGAGACCCAGTACTTC.